This TCR beta chain was found in a study of blood T cell repertoires in COVID-19 (dated by TCRdb to about 2020). In the study overall: Samples from collaborators originated in the United States, Italy and Spain and spanned both the acute and convalescent phases of COVID-19. Subjects who had been exposed to COVID-19, were actively infected with it, or had recovered from it provided the deeply sampled blood TCRbeta repertoires that made up the dataset. Sample metadata almost always included a de-identified subject ID, COVID-19 status, age in years and sex. A freely available public database, intended as a resource for researchers studying the immune response to SARS-CoV-2, is where the repertoires were released. HLA class I and class II types, where available, came from metadata supplied by the sample provider rather than from assay-based typing. The samples were drawn from two sources: the first 160 participants of the ongoing ImmuneRACE study, and 1,200 or so subjects contributed by 6 global collaborators. The prospective study material was composed of cDNA or gDNA derived from T cells, B-cell-depleted T cells, or PBMCs.

Trimming removed 0 bases from V and 2 bases from J, leaving 9 bases between the germline ends. Taken from cysteine to phenylalanine, the CDR3 has 14 residues. The entry retains the CDR3 DNA only, 42 bases that are in frame from base 1. CDR1 and CDR2 are read off the germline V gene as SGDLS and YYNGEE. The paper's findings and limits, for the study overall: How much clinical and demographic metadata was included differed by source and by participant, and the metadata was provided uncurated.

A word on this clone: The clone's antigen remains unknown. One base away there is no much larger clone; base qualities are not given.

The immunoSEQ Assay, a bias-controlled multiplex PCR, was used to amplify TCRbeta CDR3 regions from genomic DNA. As for the original processing: The number of nucleated cells in each sample was estimated by amplification of reference gene primers within the assay. To quantify the absolute abundance of each unique TCRbeta CDR3 rearrangement, sequence reads were collapsed and filtered. For each sample, productive Simpson clonality was calculated as the square root of Simpson's diversity index across productive rearrangements. In TCRdb, the immuneACCESS table is reduced to in-frame sequences with V and J assigned. These tables do not hold every clone; where another copy was compared, an unresolved V gene accounts for under half, and the others remain unexplained. V and J calls and clone size follow that table, whereas D and trimming were derived from the DNA. The sample records under 500,000 clones, roughly 91% of which are singletons. More than 4% of the sample lies in the top ten.

Each collaborating institution followed its own protocols to collect whole blood in K2EDTA tubes. For TCRbeta analysis, collaborator samples were shipped as frozen whole blood, as isolated PBMCs, or as DNA extracted from either sample type. Here the chain combines TRBV9 and TRBJ2-7; the D gene identity is not certain. The sequence was obtained from a woman aged 25 to 39 with acute or convalescent COVID-19. Material for sequencing was peripheral blood. Read as DNA, the sequence is TGTGCCAGCAGCGTAGGGGCAGAGACCTACGAGCAGTACTTC. This sequence encodes CASSVGAETYEQYF.